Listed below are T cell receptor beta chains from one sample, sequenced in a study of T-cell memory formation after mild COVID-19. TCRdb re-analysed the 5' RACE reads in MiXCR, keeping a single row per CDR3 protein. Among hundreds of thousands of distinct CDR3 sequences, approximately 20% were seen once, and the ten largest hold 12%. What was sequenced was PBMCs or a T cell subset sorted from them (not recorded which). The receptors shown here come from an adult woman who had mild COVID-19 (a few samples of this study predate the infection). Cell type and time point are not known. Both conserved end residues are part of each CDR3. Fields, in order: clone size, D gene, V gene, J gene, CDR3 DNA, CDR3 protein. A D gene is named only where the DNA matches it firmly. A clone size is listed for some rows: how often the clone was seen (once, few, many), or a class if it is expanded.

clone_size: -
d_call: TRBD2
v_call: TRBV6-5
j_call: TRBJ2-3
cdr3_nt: TGTGCCAGCAGTTACTTGGGACTAGGGGGAGATACGCAGTATTTT
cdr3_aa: CASSYLGLGGDTQYF

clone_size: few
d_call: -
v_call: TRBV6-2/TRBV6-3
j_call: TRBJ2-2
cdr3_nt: TGTGCCAGCAGCAAACAGGCAGGGGCCGGGGAGCTGTTTTTT
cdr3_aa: CASSKQAGAGELFF

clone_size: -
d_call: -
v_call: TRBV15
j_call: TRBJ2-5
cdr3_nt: TGTGCCACCAGCAGAGATCGTGCCGGGGAGACCCAGTACTTC
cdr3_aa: CATSRDRAGETQYF

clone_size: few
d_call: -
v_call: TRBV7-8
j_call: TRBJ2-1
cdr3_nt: TGTGCCAGCAGCTTAGACCGGGCCAGTAATGAGCAGTTCTTC
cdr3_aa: CASSLDRASNEQFF

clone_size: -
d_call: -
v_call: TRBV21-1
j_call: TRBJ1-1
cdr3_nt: TGTGCCAGCAGCAAAGGGGATACAGGGAGTGGTCGCATGAACACTGAAGCTTTCTTT
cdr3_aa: CASSKGDTGSGRMNTEAFF

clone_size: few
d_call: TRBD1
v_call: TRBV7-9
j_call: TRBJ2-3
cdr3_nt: TGTGCCAGCAGCTCAAAGCCGGGACAGGGATCAAATACGCAGTATTTT
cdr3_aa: CASSSKPGQGSNTQYF

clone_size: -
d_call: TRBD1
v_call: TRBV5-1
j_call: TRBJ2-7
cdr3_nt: TGCGCCAGCAGCCCCGGACAGGGGCAAGGTGAGCAGTACTTC
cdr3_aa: CASSPGQGQGEQYF

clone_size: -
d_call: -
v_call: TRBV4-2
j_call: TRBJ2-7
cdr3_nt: TGTGCCAGCAGCCAAGGACAGGCGCCCTACGAGCAGTACTTC
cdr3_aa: CASSQGQAPYEQYF

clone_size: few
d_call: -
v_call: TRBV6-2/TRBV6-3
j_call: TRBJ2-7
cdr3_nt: TGTGCCAGCCACGGGCTGGGCAGTTCCTACGAGCAGTACTTC
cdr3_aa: CASHGLGSSYEQYF

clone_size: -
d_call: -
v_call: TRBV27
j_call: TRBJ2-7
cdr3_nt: TGTGCCAGCAGTTTATCGGAAGACTACGAGCAGTACTTC
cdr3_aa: CASSLSEDYEQYF

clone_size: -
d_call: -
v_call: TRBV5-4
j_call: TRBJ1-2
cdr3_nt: TGTGCCAGCAGCCCAGCTAACAGGGATTATAACCATGGCTACACCTTC
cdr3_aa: CASSPANRDYNHGYTF

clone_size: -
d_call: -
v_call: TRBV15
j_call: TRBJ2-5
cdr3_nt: TGTGCCACCAGCAGAGAGAGGAGCGGACTGCAAGAGACCCAGTACTTC
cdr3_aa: CATSRERSGLQETQYF

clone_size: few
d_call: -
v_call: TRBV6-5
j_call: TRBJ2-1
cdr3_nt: TGTGCCAGCAGTTACTCACAACCCGGGAGTAGGATCTTC
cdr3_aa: CASSYSQPGSRIF

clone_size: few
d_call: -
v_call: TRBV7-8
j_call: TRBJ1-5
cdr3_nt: TGTGCCAGCAGCCCTCATGGAGGGGGGAATCAGCCCCAGCATTTT
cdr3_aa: CASSPHGGGNQPQHF

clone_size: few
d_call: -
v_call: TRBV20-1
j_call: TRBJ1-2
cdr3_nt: TGCAGTGCCCGAGACAGATTCGGCTATGGCTACACCTTC
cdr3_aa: CSARDRFGYGYTF

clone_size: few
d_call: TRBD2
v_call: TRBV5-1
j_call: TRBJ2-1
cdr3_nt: TGCGCCAGCAGCCGGAATCGGCCTAGCGGGGGGGCCCGTGAGCAGTTCTTC
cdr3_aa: CASSRNRPSGGAREQFF

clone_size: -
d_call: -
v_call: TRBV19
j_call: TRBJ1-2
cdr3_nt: TGTGCCAGTAGTGAACTCCAGCGAGGGACCTACTACACCTTC
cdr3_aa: CASSELQRGTYYTF

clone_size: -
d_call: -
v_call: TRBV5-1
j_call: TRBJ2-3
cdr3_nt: TGCGCCAGCAGGACGGACGCAGGAGATAAGCAGTATTTT
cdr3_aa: CASRTDAGDKQYF

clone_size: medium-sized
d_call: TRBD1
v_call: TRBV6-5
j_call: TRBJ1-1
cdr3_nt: TGTGCCAGCAGATACCAGGGGGGGACTGAAGCTTTCTTT
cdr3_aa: CASRYQGGTEAFF

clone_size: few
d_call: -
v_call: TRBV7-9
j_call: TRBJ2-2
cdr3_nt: TGTGCCAGCAGCCCGGAAGCTAGCGACACCGGGGAGCTGTTTTTT
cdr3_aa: CASSPEASDTGELFF

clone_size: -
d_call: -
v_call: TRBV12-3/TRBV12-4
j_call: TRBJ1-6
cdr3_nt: TGTGCCAGCAGATTAATGCAGGGTTCACCCCTCCACTTT
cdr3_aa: CASRLMQGSPLHF

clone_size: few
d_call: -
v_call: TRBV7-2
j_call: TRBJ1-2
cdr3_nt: TGTGCCAGCAGCTCCGGGGCGAGGCCGCCGGGGAACACCTTC
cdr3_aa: CASSSGARPPGNTF

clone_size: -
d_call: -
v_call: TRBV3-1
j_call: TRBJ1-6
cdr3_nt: TGTGCCAGCAGCCAAGATACAGCCGGTTCACCCCTCCACTTT
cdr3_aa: CASSQDTAGSPLHF

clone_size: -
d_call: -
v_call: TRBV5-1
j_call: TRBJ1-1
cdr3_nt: TGCGCCAGCAGCTTGGAAGCAGACCAAGCTTTCTTT
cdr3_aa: CASSLEADQAFF

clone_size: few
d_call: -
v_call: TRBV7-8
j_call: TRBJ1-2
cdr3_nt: TGTGCCAGCAGCTTTCGGGGATCTTCTTATGGCTACACCTTC
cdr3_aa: CASSFRGSSYGYTF

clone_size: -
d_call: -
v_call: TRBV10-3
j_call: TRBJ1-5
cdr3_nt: TGTACCATCAGTGAGGGACGGGACGAACGGCCCCAGCATTTT
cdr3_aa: CTISEGRDERPQHF

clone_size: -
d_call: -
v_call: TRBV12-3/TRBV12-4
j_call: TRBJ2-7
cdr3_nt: TGTGCCAGCAGTTTCAGGGCCGGCTCCTACGAGCAGTACTTC
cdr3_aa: CASSFRAGSYEQYF

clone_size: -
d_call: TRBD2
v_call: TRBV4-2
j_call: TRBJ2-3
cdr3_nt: TGTGCCAGCAGCCAAGATCGTAGCGGGGGACCCTTTAGCACAGATACGCAGTATTTT
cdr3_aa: CASSQDRSGGPFSTDTQYF

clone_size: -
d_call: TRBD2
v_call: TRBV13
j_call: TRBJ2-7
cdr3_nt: TGTGCCAGCAGCTTAACATCGACTAGCGGGAGTTTCTACGAGCAGTACTTC
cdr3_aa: CASSLTSTSGSFYEQYF

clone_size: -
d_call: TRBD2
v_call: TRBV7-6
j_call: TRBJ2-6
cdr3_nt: TGTGCCAGCAGCTTACAGGGAGGGGTGTCTGGGGCCAACGTCCTGACTTTC
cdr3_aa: CASSLQGGVSGANVLTF

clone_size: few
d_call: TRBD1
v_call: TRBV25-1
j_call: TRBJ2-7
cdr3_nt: TGTGCCAGCACCTGGACAGGGTGGTACTTC
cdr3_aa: CASTWTGWYF

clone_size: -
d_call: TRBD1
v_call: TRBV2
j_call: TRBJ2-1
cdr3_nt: TGTGCCAGCAGTCCCCGAACAGGGGCTAATGAGCAGTTCTTC
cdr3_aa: CASSPRTGANEQFF

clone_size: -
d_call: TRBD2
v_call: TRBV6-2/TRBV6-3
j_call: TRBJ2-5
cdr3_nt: TGTGCCAGCAGAGATAGCGGGAGAAGGGAGACCCAGTACTTC
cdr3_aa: CASRDSGRRETQYF

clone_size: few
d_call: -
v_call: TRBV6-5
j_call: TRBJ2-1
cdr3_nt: TGTGCCAGCAGTTTCGGACTAAGCCTCAATGAGCAGTTCTTC
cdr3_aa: CASSFGLSLNEQFF

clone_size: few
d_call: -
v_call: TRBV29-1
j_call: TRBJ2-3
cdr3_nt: TGCAGCGTTGTGCCCCAGGTTCGAGGCACAGATACGCAGTATTTT
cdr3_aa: CSVVPQVRGTDTQYF

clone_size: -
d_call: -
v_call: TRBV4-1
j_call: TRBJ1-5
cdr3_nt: TGCGCCAGCAGCCAACGGACCTACTACAGGAGCAATCAGCCCCAGCATTTT
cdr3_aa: CASSQRTYYRSNQPQHF

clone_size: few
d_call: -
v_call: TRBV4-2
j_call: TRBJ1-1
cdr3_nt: TGTGCCAGCAGACCCATCGGGCCGAACACTGAAGCTTTCTTT
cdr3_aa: CASRPIGPNTEAFF

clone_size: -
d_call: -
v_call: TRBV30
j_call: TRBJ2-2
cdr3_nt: TGTGCCTGGAGTGATCAAGCGGCCGGGGAGCTGTTTTTT
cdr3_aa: CAWSDQAAGELFF

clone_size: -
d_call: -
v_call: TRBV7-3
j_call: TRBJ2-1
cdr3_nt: TGTGCCAGCAGCTTATCCTGGCTGCCGGCCTACAATGAGCAGTTCTTC
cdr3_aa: CASSLSWLPAYNEQFF

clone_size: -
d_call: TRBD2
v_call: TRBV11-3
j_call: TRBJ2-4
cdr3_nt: TGTGCCAGCAGCGATACACTAGCGGGAGGTAAAAACATTCAGTACTTC
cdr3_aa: CASSDTLAGGKNIQYF